The entry that follows covers one TCR beta chain sequence. What it recognizes is unknown. TCRdb processed the 5' RACE reads anew with MiXCR; each CDR3 protein has one entry. The table has approximately 670,000 distinct CDR3 sequences, approximately 6% seen once. The data originate from a study of identical twins. Regarding the study as a whole: Beta out-of-frame twin sharing showed a weaker excess. Its conclusions, products of cross-sectional statistical analysis, did not come from following the same donors. Excess low generation probability was seen in twin-shared out-of-frame alpha sequences.

CDR3 length equals 15 residues. The germline V gene has CDR1 DFQATT and CDR2 SNEGSKA (reference sequence). The junction had 12 bases not matched to a gene; V was cut back by 6 bases and J by 3 bases. The specimen was naive T cells sorted from blood. The chain uses TRBV20-1 and TRBJ2-5; 8 nucleotides line up with TRBD2. This receptor was taken from a man between 18 and 35 years old in good health. The CDR3 reads CSASGTSKSEETQYF. The DNA of the CDR3 is TGCAGTGCCTCCGGGACTAGTAAGTCCGAAGAGACCCAGTACTTC.